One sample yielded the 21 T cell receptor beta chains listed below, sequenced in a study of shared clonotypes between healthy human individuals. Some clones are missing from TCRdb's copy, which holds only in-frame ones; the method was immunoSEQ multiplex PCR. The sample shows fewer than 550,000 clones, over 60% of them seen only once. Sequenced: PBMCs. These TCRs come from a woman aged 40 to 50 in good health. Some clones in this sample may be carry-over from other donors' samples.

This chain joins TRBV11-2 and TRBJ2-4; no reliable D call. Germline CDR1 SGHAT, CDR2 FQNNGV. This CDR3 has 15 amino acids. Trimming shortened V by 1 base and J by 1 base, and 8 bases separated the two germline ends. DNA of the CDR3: TGTGCCAGCAGCTTAGTTGTAGGGGCCAAAAACATTCAGTACTTC. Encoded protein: CASSLVVGAKNIQYF.

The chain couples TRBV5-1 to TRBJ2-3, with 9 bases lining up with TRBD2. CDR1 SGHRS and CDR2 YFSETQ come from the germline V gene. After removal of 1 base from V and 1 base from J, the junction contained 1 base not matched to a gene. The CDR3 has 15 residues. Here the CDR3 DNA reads TGCGCCAGCAGCTTGACTAGCGGGCGCACAGATACGCAGTATTTT. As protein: CASSLTSGRTDTQYF.

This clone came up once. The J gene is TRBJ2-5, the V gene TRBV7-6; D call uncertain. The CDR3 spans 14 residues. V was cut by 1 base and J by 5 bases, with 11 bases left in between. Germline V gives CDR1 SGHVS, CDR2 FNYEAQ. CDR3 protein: CASSLVRSGETQYF. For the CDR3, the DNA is TGTGCCAGCAGCTTAGTCAGATCTGGGGAGACCCAGTACTTC.

The CDR3 is CASSYSRVGELFF. DNA of the CDR3: TGTGCCAGCAGTTACTCGAGGGTAGGGGAGCTGTTTTTT. The chain uses TRBV6-6 and TRBJ2-2; perhaps TRBD2 as D (5 bases). This CDR3 has 13 amino acids. CDR1 and CDR2 (germline): MNHNY, SVGAGI (reference sequence). Trimming shortened V by 0 bases and J by 8 bases, and 7 bases separated the two germline ends.

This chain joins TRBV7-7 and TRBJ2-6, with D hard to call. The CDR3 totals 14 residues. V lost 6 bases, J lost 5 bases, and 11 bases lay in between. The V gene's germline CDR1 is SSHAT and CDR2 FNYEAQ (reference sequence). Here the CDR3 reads CASRPQSRANVLTF. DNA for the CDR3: TGTGCCAGCAGGCCACAAAGTCGGGCCAACGTCCTGACTTTC.

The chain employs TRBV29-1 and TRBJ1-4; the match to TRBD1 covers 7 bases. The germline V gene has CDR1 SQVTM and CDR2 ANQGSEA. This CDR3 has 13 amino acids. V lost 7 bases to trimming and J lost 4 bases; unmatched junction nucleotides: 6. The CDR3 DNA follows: TGCAGCGCGACGACAGGGAATAATGAAAAACTGTTTTTT. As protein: CSATTGNNEKLFF.

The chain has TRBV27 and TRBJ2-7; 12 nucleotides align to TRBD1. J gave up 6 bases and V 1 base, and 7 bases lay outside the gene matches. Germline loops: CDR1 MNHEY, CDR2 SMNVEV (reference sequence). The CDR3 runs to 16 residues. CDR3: CASSLWDRGRPGEQYF. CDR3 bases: TGTGCCAGCAGTTTATGGGACAGGGGGCGCCCTGGCGAGCAGTACTTC.

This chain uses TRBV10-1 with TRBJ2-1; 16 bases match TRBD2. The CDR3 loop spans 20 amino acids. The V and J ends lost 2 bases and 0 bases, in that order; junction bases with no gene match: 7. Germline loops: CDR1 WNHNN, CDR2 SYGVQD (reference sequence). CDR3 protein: CASSETAGLAGGSSYNEQFF. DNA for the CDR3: TGCGCCAGCAGTGAGACCGCGGGACTAGCGGGAGGGAGCTCCTACAATGAGCAGTTCTTC.

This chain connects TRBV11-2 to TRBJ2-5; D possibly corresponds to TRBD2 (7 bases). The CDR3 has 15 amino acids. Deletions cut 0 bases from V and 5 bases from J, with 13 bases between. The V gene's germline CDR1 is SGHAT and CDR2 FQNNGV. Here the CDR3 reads CASSLEGGAWETQYF. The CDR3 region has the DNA TGTGCCAGCAGCTTAGAGGGGGGGGCGTGGGAGACCCAGTACTTC.

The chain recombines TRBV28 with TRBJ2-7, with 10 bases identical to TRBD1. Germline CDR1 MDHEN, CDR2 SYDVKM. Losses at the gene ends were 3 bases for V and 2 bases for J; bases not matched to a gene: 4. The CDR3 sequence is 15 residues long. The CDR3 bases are TGTGCCAGCAGTTTCCCCGGACAGGGGGCCTACGAGCAGTACTTC. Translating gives CASSFPGQGAYEQYF.

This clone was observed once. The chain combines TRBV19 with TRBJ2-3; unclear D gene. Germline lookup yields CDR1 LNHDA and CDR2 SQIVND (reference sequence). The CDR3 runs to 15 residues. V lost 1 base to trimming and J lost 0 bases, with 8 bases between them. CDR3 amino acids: CASSIGQVSTDTQYF. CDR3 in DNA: TGTGCCAGTAGTATAGGGCAGGTTAGCACAGATACGCAGTATTTT.

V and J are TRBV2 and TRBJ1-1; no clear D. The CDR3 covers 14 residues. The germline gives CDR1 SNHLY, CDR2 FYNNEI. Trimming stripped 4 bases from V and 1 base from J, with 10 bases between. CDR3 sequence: CASSALGWNTEAFF. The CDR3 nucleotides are TGTGCCAGCAGTGCCCTAGGGTGGAACACTGAAGCTTTCTTT.

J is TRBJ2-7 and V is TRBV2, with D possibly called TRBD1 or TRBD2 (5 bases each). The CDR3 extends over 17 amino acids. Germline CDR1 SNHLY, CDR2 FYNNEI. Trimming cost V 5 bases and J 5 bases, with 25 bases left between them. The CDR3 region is CASSNLPWGTSLNEQYF. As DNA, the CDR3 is TGTGCCAGCAGTAACCTCCCCTGGGGGACGTCTCTTAACGAGCAGTACTTC.

This CDR3 is CASSTGRVTYDEQYF. The CDR3 bases are TGTGCCAGCAGCACGGGACGGGTCACTTACGACGAGCAGTACTTC. V and J are TRBV7-9 and TRBJ2-7; either TRBD1 or TRBD2 may supply D (5 bases each). Germline V gene data show CDR1 as SEHNR and CDR2 as FQNEAQ (reference sequence). The CDR3 is 15 residues long. The V gene lost 5 bases and the J gene lost 5 bases, with 19 bases spanning the gap. Using reference TRBV7-9 and TRBJ2-7 for the parts outside the CDR3, the full variable domain is DTGVSQNPRHKITKRGQNVTFRCDPISEHNRLYWYRQTLGQGPEFLTYFQNEAQLEKSRLLSDRFSAERPKGSFSTLEIQRTEQGDSAMYLCASSTGRVTYDEQYFGPGTRLTVT.

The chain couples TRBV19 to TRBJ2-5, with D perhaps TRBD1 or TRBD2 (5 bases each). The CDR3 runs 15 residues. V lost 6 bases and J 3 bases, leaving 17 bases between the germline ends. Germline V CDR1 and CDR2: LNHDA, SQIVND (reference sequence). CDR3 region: CASRRTGTLKETQYF. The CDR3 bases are TGTGCCAGTAGGAGGACCGGGACCCTGAAAGAGACCCAGTACTTC.

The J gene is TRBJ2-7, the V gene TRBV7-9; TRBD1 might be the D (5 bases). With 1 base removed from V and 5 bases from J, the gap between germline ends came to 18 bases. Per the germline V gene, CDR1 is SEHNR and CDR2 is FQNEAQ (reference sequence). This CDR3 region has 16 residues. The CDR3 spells CASSLGLGHGEDEQYF. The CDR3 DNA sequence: TGTGCCAGCAGCTTAGGCCTAGGACATGGCGAGGACGAGCAGTACTTC. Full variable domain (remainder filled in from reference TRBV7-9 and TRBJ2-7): DTGVSQNPRHKITKRGQNVTFRCDPISEHNRLYWYRQTLGQGPEFLTYFQNEAQLEKSRLLSDRFSAERPKGSFSTLEIQRTEQGDSAMYLCASSLGLGHGEDEQYFGPGTRLTVT.

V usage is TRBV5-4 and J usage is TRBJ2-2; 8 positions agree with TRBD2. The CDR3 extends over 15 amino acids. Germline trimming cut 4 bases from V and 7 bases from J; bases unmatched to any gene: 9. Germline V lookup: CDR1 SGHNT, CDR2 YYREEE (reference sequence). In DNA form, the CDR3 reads TGTGCCAGCAGCCAGACGGGACTAGTGAGCGGGGAGCTGTTTTTT. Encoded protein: CASSQTGLVSGELFF. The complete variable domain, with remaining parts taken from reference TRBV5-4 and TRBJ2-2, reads ETGVTQSPTHLIKTRGQQVTLRCSSQSGHNTVSWYQQALGQGPQFIFQYYREEENGRGNFPPRFSGLQFPNYSSELNVNALELDDSALYLCASSQTGLVSGELFFGEGSRLTVL.

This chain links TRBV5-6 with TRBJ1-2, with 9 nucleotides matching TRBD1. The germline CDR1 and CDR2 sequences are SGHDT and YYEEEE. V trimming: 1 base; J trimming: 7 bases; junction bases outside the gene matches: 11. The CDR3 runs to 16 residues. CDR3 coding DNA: TGTGCCAGCAGCTTGATAATAACACAGGGGGCAAGTGGCTACACCTTC. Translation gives CASSLIITQGASGYTF. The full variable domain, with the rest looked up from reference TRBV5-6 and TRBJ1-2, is DAGVTQSPTHLIKTRGQQVTLRCSPKSGHDTVSWYQQALGQGPQFIFQYYEEEERQRGNFPDRFSGHQFPNYSSELNVNALLLGDSALYLCASSLIITQGASGYTFGSGTRLTVV.

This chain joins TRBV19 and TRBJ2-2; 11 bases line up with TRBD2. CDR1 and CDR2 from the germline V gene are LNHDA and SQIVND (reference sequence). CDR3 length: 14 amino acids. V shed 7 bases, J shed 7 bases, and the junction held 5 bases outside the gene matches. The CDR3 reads CASTPGLADGELFF. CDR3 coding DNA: TGTGCCAGTACCCCGGGACTAGCGGACGGGGAGCTGTTTTTT.

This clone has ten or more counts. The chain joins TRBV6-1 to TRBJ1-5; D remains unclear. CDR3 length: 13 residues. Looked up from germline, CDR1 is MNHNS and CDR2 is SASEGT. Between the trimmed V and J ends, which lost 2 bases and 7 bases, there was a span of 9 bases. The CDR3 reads CASSESQEQPQHF. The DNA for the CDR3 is TGTGCCAGCAGTGAATCCCAGGAACAGCCCCAGCATTTT.

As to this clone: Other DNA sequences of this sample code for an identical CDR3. CDR3 coding DNA: TGTGCCAGCAGCAGGGGGGGCTATGGCTACACCTTC. Protein: CASSRGGYGYTF. The chain is built from TRBV7-2 and TRBJ1-2; D may be TRBD1 (6 bases). Germline CDR1 reads SGHTA; CDR2 reads FQGNSA. This CDR3 has 12 residues. Trimming took off 5 bases at V and 4 bases at J, with 8 bases between the two ends.